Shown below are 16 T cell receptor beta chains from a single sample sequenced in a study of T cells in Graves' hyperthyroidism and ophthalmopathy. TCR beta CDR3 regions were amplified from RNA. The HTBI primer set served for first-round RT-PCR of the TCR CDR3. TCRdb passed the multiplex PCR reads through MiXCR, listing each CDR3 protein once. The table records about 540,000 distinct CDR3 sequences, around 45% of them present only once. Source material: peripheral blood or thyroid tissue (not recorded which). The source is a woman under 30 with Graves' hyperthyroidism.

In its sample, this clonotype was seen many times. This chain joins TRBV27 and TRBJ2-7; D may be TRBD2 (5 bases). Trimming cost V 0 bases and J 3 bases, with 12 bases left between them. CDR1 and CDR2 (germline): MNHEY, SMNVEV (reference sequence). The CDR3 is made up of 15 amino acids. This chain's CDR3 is CASSLSEAPSYEQYF. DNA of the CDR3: TGTGCCAGCAGTTTATCGGAGGCACCCAGCTACGAGCAGTACTTC.

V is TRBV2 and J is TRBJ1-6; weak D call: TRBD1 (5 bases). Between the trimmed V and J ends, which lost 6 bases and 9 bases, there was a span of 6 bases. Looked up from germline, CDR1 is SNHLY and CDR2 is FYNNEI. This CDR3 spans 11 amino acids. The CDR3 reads CASRGLSPLHF. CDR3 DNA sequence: TGTGCCAGCAGGGGACTTTCACCCCTCCACTTT. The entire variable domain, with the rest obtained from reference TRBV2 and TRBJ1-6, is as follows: EPEVTQTPSHQVTQMGQEVILRCVPISNHLYFYWYRQILGQKVEFLVSFYNNEISEKSEIFDDQFSVERPDGSNFTLKIRSTKLEDSAMYFCASRGLSPLHFGNGTRLTVT.

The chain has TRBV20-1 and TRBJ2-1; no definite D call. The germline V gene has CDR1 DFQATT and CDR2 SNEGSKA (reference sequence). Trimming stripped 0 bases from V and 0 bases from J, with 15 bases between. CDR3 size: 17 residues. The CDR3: CSARDRGRPSSYNEQFF. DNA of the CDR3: TGCAGTGCTAGAGACCGTGGAAGACCGAGCTCCTACAATGAGCAGTTCTTC.

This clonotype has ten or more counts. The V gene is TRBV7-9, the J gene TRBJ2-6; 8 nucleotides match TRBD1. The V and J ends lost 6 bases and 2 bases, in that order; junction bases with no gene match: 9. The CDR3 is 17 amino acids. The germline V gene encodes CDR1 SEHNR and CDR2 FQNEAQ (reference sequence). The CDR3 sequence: CASRGGTGSTGANVLTF. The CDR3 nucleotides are TGTGCCAGCAGAGGAGGGACAGGATCTACTGGGGCCAACGTCCTGACTTTC.

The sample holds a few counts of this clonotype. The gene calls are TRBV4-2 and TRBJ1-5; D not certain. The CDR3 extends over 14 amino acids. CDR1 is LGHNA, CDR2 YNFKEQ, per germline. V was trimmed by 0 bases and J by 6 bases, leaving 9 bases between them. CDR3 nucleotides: TGTGCCAGCAGCCAAGATGGGATTGCTCAGCCCCAGCATTTT. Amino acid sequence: CASSQDGIAQPQHF.

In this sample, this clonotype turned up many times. The CDR3 sequence is CASSLWTGETQYF. In DNA, the CDR3 is TGCGCCAGCAGCTTGTGGACGGGGGAGACCCAGTACTTC. This chain uses TRBV5-1 with TRBJ2-5; the D gene is possibly TRBD2 (5 bases). Trimming took off 1 base at V and 5 bases at J, with 9 bases between the two ends. The germline V gene encodes CDR1 SGHRS and CDR2 YFSETQ. This CDR3 contains 13 residues.

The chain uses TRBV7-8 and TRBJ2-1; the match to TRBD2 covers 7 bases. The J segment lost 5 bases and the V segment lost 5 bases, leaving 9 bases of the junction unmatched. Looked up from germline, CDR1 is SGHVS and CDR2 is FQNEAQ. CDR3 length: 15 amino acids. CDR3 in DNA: TGTGCCAGCAGCCCCTGGGAGGGGTTGCACAATGAGCAGTTCTTC. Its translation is CASSPWEGLHNEQFF.

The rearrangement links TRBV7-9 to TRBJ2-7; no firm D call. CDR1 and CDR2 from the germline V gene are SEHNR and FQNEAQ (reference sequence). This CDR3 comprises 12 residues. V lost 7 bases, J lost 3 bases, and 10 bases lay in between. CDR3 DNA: TGTGCCAGCACCCTACCGAGCTACGAGCAGTACTTC. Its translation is CASTLPSYEQYF.

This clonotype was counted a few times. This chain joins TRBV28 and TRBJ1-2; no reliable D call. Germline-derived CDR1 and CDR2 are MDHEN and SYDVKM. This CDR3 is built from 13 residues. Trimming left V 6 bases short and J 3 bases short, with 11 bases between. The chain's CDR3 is CASSPSRYYGYTF. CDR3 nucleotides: TGTGCCAGCAGCCCTAGCAGGTACTATGGCTACACCTTC.

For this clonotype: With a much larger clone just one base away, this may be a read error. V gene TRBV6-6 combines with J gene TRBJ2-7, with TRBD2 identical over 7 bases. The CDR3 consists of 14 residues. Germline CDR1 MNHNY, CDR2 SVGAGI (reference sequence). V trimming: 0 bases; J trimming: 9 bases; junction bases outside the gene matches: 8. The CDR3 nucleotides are TGTGCCAGCAGTTACTCGGGAGGGTGGAGCGGGCAGTACTTC. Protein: CASSYSGGWSGQYF.

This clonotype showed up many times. The CDR3 DNA follows: TGTGCCACCAGTGATTGGGGATACAATGAGCAGTTCTTC. Its translation is CATSDWGYNEQFF. The V gene is TRBV24-1, the J gene TRBJ2-1; D is ambiguous. V shed 2 bases and J shed 4 bases, with 5 bases lying between them. Germline CDR1 reads KGHDR; CDR2 reads SFDVKD. The CDR3 has 13 residues.

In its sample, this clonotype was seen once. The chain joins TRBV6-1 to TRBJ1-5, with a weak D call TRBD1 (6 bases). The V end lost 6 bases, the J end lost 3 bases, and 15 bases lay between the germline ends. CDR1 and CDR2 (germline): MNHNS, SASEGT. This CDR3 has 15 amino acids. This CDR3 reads CASRANRADNQPQHF. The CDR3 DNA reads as TGTGCCAGCAGGGCCAACAGGGCTGACAATCAGCCCCAGCATTTT.

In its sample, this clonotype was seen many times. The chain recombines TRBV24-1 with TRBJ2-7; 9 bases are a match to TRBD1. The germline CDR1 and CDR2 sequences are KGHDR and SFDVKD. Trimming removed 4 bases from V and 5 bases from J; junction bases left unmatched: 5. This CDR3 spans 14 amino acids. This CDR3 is CATSDSGTGHEQYF. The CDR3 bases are TGTGCCACCAGTGACTCCGGGACAGGGCACGAGCAGTACTTC.

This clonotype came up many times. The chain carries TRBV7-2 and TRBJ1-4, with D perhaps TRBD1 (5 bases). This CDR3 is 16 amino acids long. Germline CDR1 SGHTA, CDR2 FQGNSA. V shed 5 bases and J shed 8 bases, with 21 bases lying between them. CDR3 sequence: CASSHGGSGSGEKLFF. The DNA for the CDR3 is TGTGCCAGCAGCCATGGGGGGTCGGGAAGTGGAGAAAAACTGTTTTTT.

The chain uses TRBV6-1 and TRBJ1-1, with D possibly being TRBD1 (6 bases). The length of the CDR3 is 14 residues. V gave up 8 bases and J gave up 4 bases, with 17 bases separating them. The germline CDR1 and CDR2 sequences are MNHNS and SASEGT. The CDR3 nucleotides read TGTGCCAGCGCCACCCTAGGGGGAAGCACTGAAGCTTTCTTT. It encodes CASATLGGSTEAFF.

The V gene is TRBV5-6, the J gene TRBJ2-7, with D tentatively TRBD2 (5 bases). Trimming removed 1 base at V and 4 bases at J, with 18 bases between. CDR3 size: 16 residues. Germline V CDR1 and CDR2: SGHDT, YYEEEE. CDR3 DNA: TGTGCCAGCAGCTTGTTTTCGGGAAACTTGGCTTACGAGCAGTACTTC. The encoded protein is CASSLFSGNLAYEQYF.